This T cell receptor (beta chain) was profiled in a study of cytomegalovirus exposure and HLA in healthy donors. This clone was counted once. Its antigen is unidentified. PCR was performed using 60 Vbeta and 13 Jbeta primers. Repertoires were generated with immunoSEQ multiplex PCR, while TCRdb's copy carries only in-frame clones and drops some. Of around 260,000 clones in the sample, 75% to 90% are singletons; the top ten hold over 0.3%. Findings and caveats of the study: Later analysis associated a missense DCLRE1C variant with TCR beta V- and J-gene trimming. Upon later analysis, TCR association rates were observed to vary by HLA locus, being highest for DRB1 and lowest for HLA-C. The study flagged about 160 TCR beta chains as cytomegalovirus-associated.

The clonotype originates from a girl aged 2-10 years in good health and CMV-seronegative. Sequencing was performed on PBMCs.

The CDR3 region is CASADRENQPQHF. The CDR3 coding sequence is TGTGCCAGCGCTGACAGGGAGAATCAGCCCCAGCATTTT. V and J are TRBV2 and TRBJ1-5; 7 bases map to TRBD1. V shed 8 bases and J 4 bases; nucleotides not matched to a gene: 5. This CDR3 contains 13 residues. Germline CDR1 is SNHLY and CDR2 is FYNNEI.